The T cell receptor (beta chain) described here comes from a study of shared clonotypes between healthy human individuals (dated by TCRdb to the early 2020s). About the study as a whole: The cohort comprised two women and a few men aged 18 to 49 years. The study deeply sequenced blood TCR repertoires of 5 or 6 healthy adults to estimate repertoire size and the extent of clonotype sharing between individuals. Different laboratories and diverse techniques were used to prepare libraries and sequence TCR repertoires, to increase sequencing depth and limit assay-specific biases. Per donor, leukapheresis produced somewhere between about 0.8 and 9.5 billion PBMCs. For each donor, CD4 naive and CD4 memory were each given three plates, CD8 naive was given two plates, and CD8 memory was given one plate. Results the study describes overall, beyond this receptor: Incomplete sequencing was indicated by rarefaction of sorted-subset datasets, despite the large sequencing depth. Pairwise subsampling led to the expectation that sequencing depth would affect the degree of clonotype sharing among donors. Only blood was sampled, and tissue TCR repertoires likely differ from those in blood. Across a few donors, approximately 5% of naive CD4, around 3.3% of naive CD8, about 2.3% of memory CD4, and 0.4% of memory CD8 clonotypes were shared. The small number of donors limited the genetic and exposure-history diversity represented. Clonotypes shared by all four sorted-subset donors showed higher generation probabilities than non-shared clonotypes. Naive subsets generally had larger estimated clonotype richness than memory subsets did.

For the CD8 naive samples, CD45RO-negative cells were positively selected for CCR7, yielding a CD45RA+CCR7+ population from which TemRA cells were excluded. Donors were healthy HIV-negative adults with no recently reported acute infections or vaccinations. Every donor was a Caucasian adult residing in Nashville, Tennessee, USA. Blood was collected by leukapheresis, and PBMCs were isolated by Ficoll-Histopaque density gradient centrifugation and then cryopreserved in liquid nitrogen vapor phase. Analytical flow cytometry was used to check the purity and quantity of each magnetically sorted T cell population. From each sorted fraction, genomic DNA was isolated and quantified by UV absorbance on a Nanodrop 2000c. Using the deep immunoSEQ assay, TCR CDR3 regions were amplified from genomic DNA by multiplex PCR. For each cell subset, the extracted genomic DNA was distributed evenly across all wells of several immunoSEQ 96-well plates, and each plate served as one replicate. For sorted subsets, approximately 210 ng genomic DNA, equal to 30,000 or so T cell genomes, was loaded into each replicate PCR. The purified libraries were quantified using a Qubit 3.0 fluorometer, sized with a Bioanalyzer 2100, and then quantified again using the KAPA Library Quantification kit. A separate single-read 150-cycle Illumina NextSeq 550 flow cell was used to sequence each immunoSEQ 96-well plate. The authors' pipeline ran thus. Because only junctional sequences without quality scores were contained in the immunoSEQ output, filtering matching that applied to full-length reads could not be performed. To assign V/J genes and CDR3, sequences were annotated against IMGT germline references using PyIR, a Python wrapper for IgBLAST v1.9. Any read was removed if the V/J assignment was weak (E-value above 1e-6), the CDR3 was missing, or the read contained stop codons, out-of-frame junctions, or ambiguous translated residues. V3J clonotypes were defined as sequences sharing the same inferred V gene, J gene, and CDR3 amino acid sequence. Percentage overlap between repertoires was computed as shared unique clonotypes divided by the size of the smaller repertoire. Three approaches were used to assess repertoire richness: RTK rarefaction, the Chao1 estimator, and Recon v2.1 estimates of unobserved clonotypes. Generation probabilities were computed with OLGA for all TCRbeta clonotypes obtained by the gDNA method from several donors. TCRdb provides this immuneACCESS table in a form limited to in-frame rearrangements. Some clones are lacking; in checked studies, under half of them reflect an unresolved V gene, and why the rest are absent is not known. The D gene and trimming were derived from the DNA, and the V and J assignments and clone size from that table. In all, the sample holds about 2.1 million clones, and roughly 93% of those were seen once. Over 1.5% of the sample rests with the top ten.

Of note for this clone: This clone's antigen is unknown. Base qualities were left out, and no much larger clone turns up one base away. The same CDR3 arises from other DNA sequences in this sample as well.

From V the trimming removes 4 bases and from J it removes 3 bases, while the gene matches leave 4 bases of the junction unaccounted for. CDR1 and CDR2, per the germline V gene, are MDHEN and SYDVKM. The CDR3 has 15 amino acids, counting the end cysteine and phenylalanine. The CDR3 DNA has 45 bases and is translated from base 1. The chain is assembled from TRBV28 and TRBJ2-1; 9 central nucleotides agree with TRBD1. This TCR was sampled from a man aged 18-30 years in good health. Some clones in this sample may be carry-over from other donors' samples. Sequenced input: naive CD8+ T cells from PBMCs. The intended sense of this specimen's cell subset or site label: CD45RA+CCR7+. The CDR3 protein: CASSWRQGVYNEQFF. The nucleotide sequence reads as follows: TGTGCCAGCAGTTGGAGACAGGGGGTCTACAATGAGCAGTTCTTC.